The subject of this entry is one T cell receptor beta chain. Its antigen is as yet unknown. With 60 Vbeta and 13 Jbeta primers, the PCR was carried out. Here immunoSEQ multiplex PCR was the method, and the copy in TCRdb shows in-frame clones only, minus some. The data show about 90,000 clones, around 84% seen once. The sample belongs to a study of cytomegalovirus exposure and HLA in healthy donors. The CDR3 has 14 residues. Trimming left V 2 bases short and J 0 bases short, with 9 bases between. CDR1 is SGHNT and CDR2 is YYREEE in the germline V gene (reference sequence). Study-level results: When analyzed later, a missense DCLRE1C variant was found to be linked to TCR beta V- and J-gene trimming. A further, later analysis showed that HLA-associated TCR beta chains (compared with equally common others) were more clonally expanded. Later, an analysis found that common viral pathogens appeared to be linked with several of the most significant clusters. Investigators reported approximately 170 TCR beta chains as tied to cytomegalovirus.

The chain joins TRBV5-4 to TRBJ2-7; no clear D gene. The sample taken for sequencing was PBMCs. The TCR comes from a young man in good health and CMV-seronegative. CDR3 sequence (DNA): TGTGCCAGCAGCTTCGACACAAGCTCCTACGAGCAGTACTTC. This gives the protein CASSFDTSSYEQYF.